These T cell receptor beta chains were read from a single sample in a study of shared clonotypes between healthy human individuals. This table comes from immunoSEQ multiplex PCR, and its TCRdb copy is limited to in-frame clones, with some not included. The repertoire holds hundreds of thousands of clones, with about 96% as singletons. Sequencing was done on a sample of naive CD8+ T cells sorted from blood. The receptor set was obtained from a woman in her thirties in good health. CDR3s include the opening cysteine and the closing phenylalanine or tryptophan. The order of the fields is clone size, V gene, D gene, J gene, CDR3 protein, CDR3 DNA. The D gene is left open where the match is weak. Clone size appears in some rows only: once, few, many, or a class for an expanded clone.

clone size: .; V gene: TRBV29-1; D gene: .; J gene: TRBJ2-1; CDR3 protein: CSVEEGSYNEQFF; CDR3 DNA: TGCAGCGTAGAAGAGGGCTCCTACAATGAGCAGTTCTTC
clone size: once; V gene: TRBV27; D gene: .; J gene: TRBJ2-1; CDR3 protein: CASSLVPRNEQFF; CDR3 DNA: TGTGCCAGCAGTTTAGTCCCGAGAAATGAGCAGTTCTTC
clone size: .; V gene: TRBV5-1; D gene: TRBD1; J gene: TRBJ2-7; CDR3 protein: CASSGQGRVEQYF; CDR3 DNA: TGCGCCAGCTCCGGACAGGGTAGGGTCGAGCAGTACTTC
clone size: .; V gene: TRBV7-9; D gene: TRBD2; J gene: TRBJ2-1; CDR3 protein: CATLAGVMNEQFF; CDR3 DNA: TGTGCCACACTAGCGGGAGTAATGAATGAGCAGTTCTTC
clone size: .; V gene: TRBV28; D gene: TRBD1; J gene: TRBJ1-5; CDR3 protein: CASSPRQGAISQPQHF; CDR3 DNA: TGTGCCAGCAGTCCCCGACAGGGGGCGATTTCACAGCCCCAGCATTTT
clone size: .; V gene: TRBV2; D gene: .; J gene: TRBJ1-4; CDR3 protein: CASSALDRPNEKLFF; CDR3 DNA: TGTGCCAGCAGCGCCTTAGACAGGCCTAATGAAAAACTGTTTTTT
clone size: .; V gene: TRBV28; D gene: .; J gene: TRBJ1-5; CDR3 protein: CASSFREYSNQPQHF; CDR3 DNA: TGTGCCAGCAGTTTCCGGGAATATAGCAATCAGCCCCAGCATTTT
clone size: .; V gene: TRBV30; D gene: .; J gene: TRBJ2-1; CDR3 protein: CAWSWGNEQFF; CDR3 DNA: TGTGCCTGGAGTTGGGGCAATGAGCAGTTCTTC
clone size: .; V gene: TRBV11-2; D gene: .; J gene: TRBJ2-1; CDR3 protein: CASSLVGSSYNEQFF; CDR3 DNA: TGTGCCAGCAGCTTAGTCGGTTCCTCCTACAATGAGCAGTTCTTC
clone size: .; V gene: TRBV7-8; D gene: .; J gene: TRBJ2-1; CDR3 protein: CASSVVVGFNEQFF; CDR3 DNA: TGTGCCAGCAGCGTAGTGGTCGGGTTCAATGAGCAGTTCTTC
clone size: .; V gene: TRBV20-1; D gene: .; J gene: TRBJ2-1; CDR3 protein: CSEGSYNEQFF; CDR3 DNA: TGCAGTGAAGGCTCCTACAATGAGCAGTTCTTC
clone size: once; V gene: TRBV28; D gene: .; J gene: TRBJ2-5; CDR3 protein: CASSFDNQETQYF; CDR3 DNA: TGTGCCAGCAGTTTTGACAACCAAGAGACCCAGTACTTC
clone size: .; V gene: TRBV11-2; D gene: TRBD2; J gene: TRBJ2-1; CDR3 protein: CASRHSGRPSYNEQFF; CDR3 DNA: TGTGCCAGCAGACACAGCGGGAGGCCCTCCTACAATGAGCAGTTCTTC
clone size: .; V gene: TRBV5-6; D gene: .; J gene: TRBJ1-2; CDR3 protein: CASSFPGTNYGYTF; CDR3 DNA: TGTGCCAGCAGCTTCCCAGGGACTAACTATGGCTACACCTTC
clone size: .; V gene: TRBV13; D gene: TRBD1; J gene: TRBJ2-7; CDR3 protein: CASSEGAREQYF; CDR3 DNA: TGTGCCAGCAGCGAGGGGGCGCGAGAGCAGTACTTC
clone size: .; V gene: TRBV5-4; D gene: .; J gene: TRBJ1-2; CDR3 protein: CASTLGYGYTF; CDR3 DNA: TGTGCCAGCACTTTAGGGTATGGCTACACCTTC
clone size: once; V gene: TRBV6-1; D gene: .; J gene: TRBJ2-5; CDR3 protein: CASSEAPGRETQYF; CDR3 DNA: TGTGCCAGCAGTGAAGCCCCAGGGAGAGAGACCCAGTACTTC
clone size: .; V gene: TRBV5-1; D gene: TRBD2; J gene: TRBJ2-7; CDR3 protein: CASSLAVAGYEQYF; CDR3 DNA: TGCGCCAGCAGCTTGGCGGTAGCGGGATACGAGCAGTACTTC
clone size: .; V gene: TRBV5-5; D gene: .; J gene: TRBJ2-7; CDR3 protein: CASSLPPYEQYF; CDR3 DNA: TGTGCCAGCAGCCTTCCCCCCTACGAGCAGTACTTC
clone size: .; V gene: TRBV27; D gene: TRBD1; J gene: TRBJ2-7; CDR3 protein: CASSRDSGHEQYF; CDR3 DNA: TGTGCCAGCTCCCGGGACAGTGGCCACGAGCAGTACTTC
clone size: .; V gene: TRBV11-2; D gene: .; J gene: TRBJ1-1; CDR3 protein: CASSLVPGGNTEAFF; CDR3 DNA: TGTGCCAGCAGCTTAGTGCCAGGCGGGAACACTGAAGCTTTCTTT
clone size: .; V gene: TRBV27; D gene: TRBD2; J gene: TRBJ2-1; CDR3 protein: CASSPPARLATPTQFF; CDR3 DNA: TGTGCCAGCAGTCCACCTGCGAGACTAGCAACCCCAACCCAGTTCTTC